Reported below is one T cell receptor (beta chain). The antigen is not known. These data come from a study of blood T cells in healthy people across ages. The CDR3 consists of 16 residues. With 4 bases removed from V and 3 bases from J, the gap between germline ends came to 20 bases. Germline V gene data show CDR1 as SGHRS and CDR2 as YFSETQ. A second PCR of about 6 to 11 cycles used a sample-barcoded 5' primer and a J-beta primer mix. Sequencing of every sample gave 3 million or more CDR3-containing paired-end reads. One entry per CDR3 protein, called by TCRdb with MiXCR from the 5' RACE reads. The table shows over 1,300,000 distinct CDR3 sequences, with 45% to 70% occurring only once. Study-wide points: It was not possible, with unsorted PBMCs, to conclusively compare naive and antigen-experienced cells.

This clonotype was obtained from a man between 18 and 35 years old in good health. Sequencing was performed on blood. V is TRBV5-1 and J is TRBJ2-7, with D perhaps matching TRBD1 or TRBD2 (5 bases each). CDR3 loop: CASSLGTDKIIYEQYF. The CDR3 region has the DNA TGCGCCAGCAGCCTCGGGACGGACAAGATAATCTACGAGCAGTACTTC.